The clone carrying this TCR beta chain was seen many times. This sample was taken from a study of CD8 T cells in ankylosing spondylitis. The authors made TCR beta libraries by quantitative 5'-RACE with molecular barcodes. Using its own MiXCR run on the 5' RACE reads, TCRdb lists one record per CDR3 protein. Here the sample spans approximately 260,000 distinct CDR3 sequences, about a sixth being singletons. The CDR3 loop spans 15 amino acids. From germline, CDR1 is LGHNA and CDR2 YSLEER. With V trimmed by 8 bases and J by 0 bases, 7 bases remained unmatched. This TCR derives from a male donor with ankylosing spondylitis or in good health (not recorded which). The chain recombines TRBV4-3 with TRBJ1-5; TRBD1 matches 7 bases. Source material: blood, either unsorted or a sorted T cell fraction (not recorded which). The CDR3 is CASDEQGHSNQPQHF. The CDR3 nucleotides read TGCGCCAGCGACGAACAGGGGCATAGCAATCAGCCCCAGCATTTT.